These 2 T cell receptor beta chains were all obtained from the same sample, sequenced in a study of spatial heterogeneity in lung cancer. As to time point: sample taken at primary tumor resection. Study-level findings and limits: Higher tumor mutation counts went along with higher counts of expanded intratumoral alpha and beta TCRs.

No cognate antigen is known for these TCRs. One entry per CDR3 protein results from TCRdb running MiXCR on the 5' RACE reads. Counted here are about 5,600 distinct CDR3 sequences, about 7.6% occurring once; the ten biggest clones make up 28%. The material sequenced was lung tumor tissue, taken at surgery. The receptors derive from a female donor with early-stage non-small cell lung cancer.

This clonotype was counted at least ten times. This beta chain is a stray read from a library made for alpha chains; its abundance is not meaningful. This rearrangement joins TRBV5-1 to TRBJ2-7; 8 bases align to TRBD2. The CDR3 loop spans 16 amino acids. Germline V CDR1 and CDR2: SGHRS, YFSETQ. Trimming at V came to 4 bases and at J to 2 bases, leaving 11 bases not matched to a gene. The CDR3 bases are TGCGCCAGCAGCAAGGATTGGGATAGCGGGGCCTACGAGCAGTACTTC. Translated, it gives CASSKDWDSGAYEQYF.

The table lists this clonotype with many counts. Within a library made for alpha chains, this beta chain is off target, and its count is uninformative. This chain uses TRBV9 with TRBJ2-1; TRBD1 matches at 7 bases. The CDR3 is made up of 15 amino acids. V gave up 0 bases and J gave up 6 bases; unmatched junction bases: 6. Germline assignment: CDR1 SGDLS and CDR2 YYNGEE. CDR3 sequence (DNA): TGTGCCAGCAGCGTAGAGGACAGGTTTGGCAATGAGCAGTTCTTC. Protein sequence: CASSVEDRFGNEQFF.